This TCR beta chain was documented in a study of blood T cell repertoires in COVID-19. Everyone who took part was roughly 18 to 89 years old, and they came from about 23 US areas. Assignments of participants to cohorts depended upon their own reported clinical history. V lost 2 bases to trimming and J lost 5 bases, with 12 bases between them. Germline CDR1 and CDR2: MNHEY and SVGAGI. The CDR3 is 14 amino acids. In the original processing: Amplification from reference gene primers served as the basis for estimated nucleated cell counts. Produced via immunoSEQ multiplex PCR; TCRdb's table is partial and in-frame only. V and J calls and clone size are as listed in that table; D and trimming were resolved from the DNA. There are 150,000 to 200,000 clones in the sample; roughly 87% occur only once, and around 1.3% lies in the top ten.

The source is a human donor with acute COVID-19. The donor label of this sample is uncertain. V usage is TRBV6-5 and J usage is TRBJ1-1, with a weak D call TRBD1 (5 bases). Source material: PBMCs or T cells enriched from blood (not recorded which). In DNA form, the CDR3 reads TGTGCCAGCAGTTACCAGGGAGGAAATACTGAAGCTTTCTTT. It is translated as CASSYQGGNTEAFF.